The sequence of this T cell receptor (beta chain) was determined in a study of cytomegalovirus exposure and HLA in healthy donors (dated by TCRdb to 2015 to 2018). Looking at the study overall: According to a later analysis, one platform produced both the roughly 110 validation repertoires and the roughly 640 repertoires of the first cohort. To predict cytomegalovirus infection status, the study brought together high-throughput TCR immunosequencing, statistical association of individual TCRs with disease status, and machine learning. The study aimed to test whether cataloging public T cell receptors could reveal signatures of past pathogen exposure. In addition to the first cohort of approximately 670 subjects, a separate validation cohort of around 110 different subjects was used.

V drops 2 bases and J drops 1 base, leaving 14 bases in between. CDR1 LNHDA and CDR2 SQIVND were looked up in the germline V gene (reference sequence). The CDR3 measures 16 amino acids from cysteine to phenylalanine. The sequence is cut down to CDR3 DNA, 48 bases in frame from base 1. Separate from the approximately 690-subject first cohort, the validation cohort of 120 subjects was the group to which the donors belonged. This clone was seen a single time. Its antigen specificity is not known. It has no much larger one-base neighbor in the sample; base qualities were not kept. Receptor amplification or capture employed the immunoSEQ multiplex PCR assay. Regarding the original processing steps: A statistical classification framework was developed to diagnose cytomegalovirus status using the catalog of TCR beta chain sequences. TCRdb's version of the immuneACCESS table is confined to in-frame rearrangements and falls short of the full clone set. An unresolved V gene accounts for under half of the shortfall where checked; the remainder is of unknown origin. That table is the source of V, J and clone size, and D and trimming were worked out from the DNA. Counted in this sample were more than 50,000 clones; 90% to 95% of them appeared once. The ten largest clones represent 2% to 2.5% of the sample.

The research as a whole found: The validation cohort had no HLA typing available for a later analysis, so co-occurrence within that cohort was assessed over all 120 or so repertoires. The study gave a list of 150 to 200 TCR beta chains associated with cytomegalovirus. According to the authors, the approach could potentially be generalized to other disease states and immunological phenotypes. Cytomegalovirus status was reported to be diagnosed by the classifier with high specificity and sensitivity in both the original and validation cohorts. A few of the identified cytomegalovirus-associated TCR beta chains were confirmed in vitro to be specific for cytomegalovirus antigens. Most TCR sequences were observed very rarely across donors, whereas some public TCRs were present in many individuals. A later analysis found that TCRs clustered in the first cohort also tended to co-occur in the roughly 110 validation repertoires, with just under 95% of cluster scores above 0.

This clonotype was obtained from a woman younger than 45 in good health and CMV-seronegative. Sequenced input: PBMCs. The sequence joins TRBV19 to TRBJ1-1; the D gene is possibly TRBD1, with 6 bases matching. The nucleotides read TGTGCCAGTAGTATAAGCGGGGGGCGGCCGAACACTGAAGCTTTCTTT. Translated, this gives CASSISGGRPNTEAFF.